Listed below are T cell receptor beta chains from one sample, sequenced in a study of T cell changes during pregnancy in multiple sclerosis. Sequencing used immunoSEQ multiplex PCR; TCRdb keeps in-frame clones, though not all of them. The sample has approximately 92,000 clones; 90% to 95% are singletons. The sequencing used peripheral blood, collected after pregnancy. The receptors shown here come from a female donor with multiple sclerosis, enrolled in a pregnancy study. Each CDR3 is given with its conserved first and last residue. D genes are given only for firm matches. Size tells how often a clone was seen (once, few, many) or the class of an expanded clone, and some rows leave it out.

TRBV5-4	15	TRBJ2-5	NA	once	CASSSPRSSQETQYF	TGTGCCAGCAGCTCTCCTCGGAGCTCCCAAGAGACCCAGTACTTC
TRBV5-6	12	TRBJ2-2	NA	NA	CASSLASGELFF	TGTGCCAGCAGCTTGGCGAGCGGGGAGCTGTTTTTT
TRBV28	17	TRBJ2-3	TRBD1	NA	CASSLTALGQFTDTQYF	TGTGCCAGCAGTTTAACTGCCTTGGGACAGTTCACAGATACGCAGTATTTT
TRBV5-4	14	TRBJ2-7	TRBD2	NA	CASSSGTSGMGQYF	TGTGCCAGCAGCTCTGGGACTAGCGGGATGGGGCAGTACTTC
TRBV2	14	TRBJ1-3	NA	NA	CASSGGASGNTIYF	TGTGCCAGCAGCGGGGGGGCCTCTGGAAACACCATATATTTT
TRBV6-1	14	TRBJ1-2	TRBD1	NA	CASSLDRVNYGYTF	TGTGCCAGCAGTTTAGACAGGGTTAACTATGGCTACACCTTC
TRBV5-1	16	TRBJ2-1	TRBD1	NA	CASSRPLGQGINEQFF	TGCGCCAGCAGCCGACCCTTGGGACAGGGAATCAATGAGCAGTTCTTC
TRBV28	16	TRBJ2-7	TRBD1	NA	CASRKGGTGGSYEQYF	TGTGCCAGCAGGAAGGGTGGGACAGGGGGATCCTACGAGCAGTACTTC
TRBV6-1	15	TRBJ2-7	NA	NA	CASSEATGIHYEQYF	TGTGCCAGCAGTGAAGCAACAGGGATCCACTACGAGCAGTACTTC
TRBV19	16	TRBJ2-1	TRBD2	NA	CASSIGLAGSYNEQFF	TGTGCCAGTAGTATAGGGCTAGCGGGCTCCTACAATGAGCAGTTCTTC
TRBV2	13	TRBJ2-5	TRBD2	NA	CASKPGGGETQYF	TGTGCCAGCAAGCCGGGAGGGGGAGAGACCCAGTACTTC
TRBV12-1	13	TRBJ2-7	NA	NA	CAGLRDNSYEQYF	TGTGCCGGTCTTCGGGACAATTCCTACGAGCAGTACTTC
TRBV6-1	14	TRBJ2-7	TRBD1	NA	CASSERTGSYEQYF	TGTGCCAGCAGTGAAAGGACAGGGTCCTACGAGCAGTACTTC
TRBV28	18	TRBJ1-4	NA	NA	CASNSPRRRDIGNEKLFF	TGTGCCAGCAACTCTCCCCGCCGCCGGGACATCGGCAATGAAAAACTGTTTTTT
TRBV6-6	15	TRBJ2-7	NA	NA	CASRHTWTAAYEQYF	TGTGCCAGCAGGCATACATGGACAGCTGCCTACGAGCAGTACTTC
TRBV6-6	16	TRBJ1-1	TRBD1	once	CASSYLRFRGPTEAFF	TGTGCCAGCAGTTACCTACGCTTCAGGGGGCCAACTGAAGCTTTCTTT
TRBV7-8	16	TRBJ2-2	NA	NA	CASSLAGMGAAGELFF	TGTGCCAGCAGCTTAGCCGGAATGGGGGCAGCCGGGGAGCTGTTTTTT
TRBV4-1	13	TRBJ2-1	NA	NA	CASSQDGGTEQFF	TGCGCCAGCAGCCAAGACGGCGGGACTGAGCAGTTCTTC
TRBV9	14	TRBJ2-1	NA	NA	CASTGGSSYNEQFF	TGTGCCAGCACCGGGGGTAGCTCCTACAATGAGCAGTTCTTC
TRBV19	13	TRBJ2-1	TRBD2	NA	CASSVSSGDEQFF	TGTGCCAGTAGTGTGTCTAGCGGGGATGAGCAGTTCTTC
TRBV14	15	TRBJ2-7	NA	NA	CASSARTDGAHEQYF	TGTGCCAGCAGCGCACGGACAGACGGCGCCCACGAGCAGTACTTC
TRBV19	13	TRBJ2-1	NA	NA	CASSSARAAEQFF	TGTGCCAGTAGTTCGGCCAGGGCAGCCGAGCAGTTCTTC
TRBV5-1	16	TRBJ2-7	TRBD1	NA	CASSLDGTGGLYEQYF	TGCGCCAGCAGCCTAGACGGGACAGGGGGTCTCTACGAGCAGTACTTC
TRBV19	14	TRBJ2-5	NA	NA	CASSMIPRQETQYF	TGTGCCAGTAGTATGATCCCCAGACAAGAGACCCAGTACTTC
TRBV5-1	13	TRBJ2-7	NA	NA	CASSYDKTYEQYF	TGCGCCAGCAGCTACGACAAAACCTACGAGCAGTACTTC
TRBV2	16	TRBJ2-7	TRBD1	NA	CASSPLSGTEDYEQYF	TGTGCCAGCAGTCCTCTTTCCGGGACAGAGGATTACGAGCAGTACTTC
TRBV28	21	TRBJ2-1	TRBD2	NA	CASSTNRNPGLASSSYNEQFF	TGTGCCAGCAGTACTAACAGAAATCCGGGACTAGCGTCCAGCTCCTACAATGAGCAGTTCTTC
TRBV7-9	14	TRBJ2-7	NA	NA	CASSPPDRPYEQYF	TGTGCCAGCAGCCCCCCCGACAGGCCCTACGAGCAGTACTTC
TRBV19	14	TRBJ2-3	TRBD1	NA	CASRITGGTDTQYF	TGTGCCAGTAGAATCACAGGGGGCACAGATACGCAGTATTTT
TRBV28	11	TRBJ1-4	NA	NA	CASSEYEKLFF	TGTGCCAGCAGTGAGTATGAAAAACTGTTTTTT
TRBV5-1	15	TRBJ2-2	TRBD2	NA	CASSLTSVGTGELFF	TGCGCCAGCAGCTTGACTAGCGTGGGCACCGGGGAGCTGTTTTTT
TRBV29-1	14	TRBJ1-2	NA	NA	CSVEDLSGVYGYTF	TGCAGCGTTGAAGATCTCAGTGGAGTCTATGGCTACACCTTC
TRBV5-1	17	TRBJ2-1	TRBD2	NA	CASSSTSSGRSYNEQFF	TGCGCCAGCAGCAGCACATCTAGCGGGAGATCCTACAATGAGCAGTTCTTC
TRBV2	13	TRBJ2-7	NA	NA	CASSIRQANEQYF	TGTGCCAGCAGTATAAGACAGGCAAACGAGCAGTACTTC
TRBV7-9	16	TRBJ2-5	TRBD1	NA	CASRPGTGARRETQYF	TGTGCCAGCAGGCCCGGGACAGGGGCCAGGAGGGAGACCCAGTACTTC
TRBV4-3	17	TRBJ2-1	TRBD2	NA	CASSHRPGLASLDEQFF	TGCGCCAGCAGCCATCGTCCGGGACTAGCGAGTTTGGATGAGCAGTTCTTC
TRBV28	13	TRBJ1-2	NA	NA	CASSEEPFYGYTF	TGTGCCAGCAGCGAGGAACCATTCTATGGCTACACCTTC
TRBV7-6	15	TRBJ2-3	TRBD1	NA	CASSPGTGSTDTQYF	TGTGCCAGCAGCCCAGGGACAGGGAGCACAGATACGCAGTATTTT
TRBV2	15	TRBJ2-3	NA	NA	CASRRGGPGTDTQYF	TGTGCCAGCAGGAGGGGGGGGCCGGGTACAGATACGCAGTATTTT
TRBV27	19	TRBJ2-2	TRBD1	NA	CASSSRPGRQGAVTGELFF	TGTGCCAGCAGTTCTCGTCCCGGTCGACAGGGGGCGGTCACCGGGGAGCTGTTTTTT
TRBV18	16	TRBJ2-3	TRBD2	NA	CASSLLAGGGTDTQYF	TGTGCCAGCTCACTCCTGGCGGGAGGGGGCACAGATACGCAGTATTTT
TRBV9	17	TRBJ2-3	NA	NA	CASSVDPRGEGTDTQYF	TGTGCCAGCAGCGTAGATCCCCGGGGAGAAGGAACAGATACGCAGTATTTT
TRBV29-1	16	TRBJ2-3	TRBD1	NA	CSVEGVGQGRTDTQYF	TGCAGCGTTGAAGGGGTGGGACAGGGCCGAACAGATACGCAGTATTTT
TRBV5-1	15	TRBJ2-7	TRBD2	NA	CASSREGFKVYEQYF	TGCGCCAGCAGCCGGGAGGGGTTTAAAGTGTACGAGCAGTACTTC
TRBV28	14	TRBJ1-3	NA	NA	CASSLSNRGNTIYF	TGTGCCAGCAGTTTAAGTAACAGGGGAAACACCATATATTTT
TRBV7-9	15	TRBJ1-2	TRBD1	NA	CASSLAGTANYGYTF	TGTGCCAGCAGCTTAGCGGGGACAGCTAACTATGGCTACACCTTC
TRBV10-3	14	TRBJ1-1	NA	NA	CAISESTWGAEAFF	TGTGCCATCAGTGAGTCGACTTGGGGGGCTGAAGCTTTCTTT